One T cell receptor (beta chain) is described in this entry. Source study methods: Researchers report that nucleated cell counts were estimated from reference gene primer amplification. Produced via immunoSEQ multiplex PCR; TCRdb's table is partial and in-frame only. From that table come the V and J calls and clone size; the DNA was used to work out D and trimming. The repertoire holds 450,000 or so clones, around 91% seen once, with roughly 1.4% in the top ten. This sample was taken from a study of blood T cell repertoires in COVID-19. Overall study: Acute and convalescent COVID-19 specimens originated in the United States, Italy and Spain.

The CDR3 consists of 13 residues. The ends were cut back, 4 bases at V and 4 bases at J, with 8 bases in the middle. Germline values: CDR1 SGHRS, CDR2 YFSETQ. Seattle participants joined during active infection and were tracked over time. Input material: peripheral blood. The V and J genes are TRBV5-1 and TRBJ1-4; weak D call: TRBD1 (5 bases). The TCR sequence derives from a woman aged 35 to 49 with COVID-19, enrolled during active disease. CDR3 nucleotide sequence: TGCGCCAGCAGCGCCCAGGGTAATGAAAAACTGTTTTTT. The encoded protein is CASSAQGNEKLFF.